This T cell receptor (beta chain) originates from a study of CD8 T cells in ankylosing spondylitis. TCRdb reprocessed the 5' RACE reads with MiXCR, giving one entry per CDR3 protein. The sample holds about 240,000 distinct CDR3 sequences, over 8.5% seen once. This clonotype was observed at least ten times. V was clipped by 1 base and J by 7 bases; unmatched bases: 6. Germline CDR1 SNHLY, CDR2 FYNNEI. The CDR3 totals 15 residues. The chain has TRBV2 and TRBJ2-1; TRBD2 matches 8 bases. The TCR was taken from a male donor with ankylosing spondylitis or in good health (not recorded which). The sample comprised blood, either unsorted or a sorted T cell fraction (not recorded which). CDR3 amino acids: CASSEEQRGWNEQFF. CDR3 nucleotide sequence: TGTGCCAGCAGTGAAGAGCAGCGGGGGTGGAATGAGCAGTTCTTC.